The 31 T cell receptor beta chains presented below share a single source sample, sequenced in a study of cytomegalovirus exposure and HLA in healthy donors. The PCR employed 60 Vbeta primers together with 13 Jbeta primers. Only in-frame clones appear in the TCRdb table, and some are missing; sequencing was by immunoSEQ multiplex PCR. The sample holds 200,000 to 250,000 clones, about 82% seen once. What was sequenced was PBMCs. The receptors here all came from a man aged 30 to 39 in good health and CMV-seronegative.

The V gene is TRBV7-2, the J gene TRBJ1-4; 7 positions match TRBD1. V shed 1 base and J 10 bases; nucleotides not matched to a gene: 6. The CDR3 sequence is 14 residues long. Germline CDR1 and CDR2: SGHTA and FQGNSA. The CDR3, as DNA: TGTGCCAGCAGCTTAGGGCAGGGGGTTGGAAAACTGTTTTTT. Amino acids: CASSLGQGVGKLFF.

J is TRBJ2-1 and V is TRBV28; TRBD2 matches 12 bases. CDR3 length equals 16 residues. Germline assignment: CDR1 MDHEN and CDR2 SYDVKM. With 4 bases clipped from V and 8 bases from J, the junction kept 9 bases outside the gene matches. For the CDR3, the DNA is TGTGCCAGCAGTTCCGGACTAGCGGGGTCTCGGGATGAGCAGTTCTTC. It encodes CASSSGLAGSRDEQFF.

The chain recombines TRBV28 with TRBJ2-7; tentatively, D is TRBD2 (5 bases). The CDR3 length is 14 residues. Trimming removed 4 bases from V and 7 bases from J, with 17 bases in between. The germline V gene encodes CDR1 MDHEN and CDR2 SYDVKM. The DNA for the CDR3 is TGTGCCAGCAGTTACCGCCTCGGGGTTAAGGAGCAGTACTTC. Its protein is CASSYRLGVKEQYF.

This clone showed up just once. The junction differs from germline at one of its ends, possibly a read error. This CDR3 reads CATSDILRSGDTQYF. The CDR3 DNA reads TGTGCCACCAGTGATATACTACGGAGCGGGGATACGCAGTATTTT. This chain links TRBV2 with TRBJ2-3; possible D gene TRBD2, 6 bases. The germline CDR1 and CDR2 sequences are SNHLY and FYNNEI. CDR3 length: 15 amino acids.

This clone turned up a few times. Other DNA sequences in the sample encode the same CDR3. The genes are TRBV5-1 and TRBJ2-3; a weak D match, TRBD2 (6 bases). With 0 bases removed from V and 1 base from J, the gap between germline ends came to 6 bases. The CDR3 has 14 residues. Germline values: CDR1 SGHRS, CDR2 YFSETQ. CDR3: CASSLAGGTDTQYF. CDR3 nucleotides: TGCGCCAGCAGCTTGGCGGGAGGCACAGATACGCAGTATTTT.

The chain joins TRBV21-1 to TRBJ1-1. TRBV21-1 is assigned pseudogene status. The CDR3 runs to 16 residues. The CDR3 is CASRPSEGRANTEAFF. The CDR3 bases are TGTGCCAGCAGACCTTCGGAGGGCAGAGCTAACACTGAAGCTTTCTTT.

This clone was counted a single time. The rearrangement uses TRBV5-1 and TRBJ2-5; TRBD1 agrees at 7 bases. TRBJ2-7 explains the end of the DNA better; the J call may be wrong. This CDR3 is built from 14 residues. Germline lookup yields CDR1 SGHRS and CDR2 YFSETQ. The CDR3 DNA reads as TGCGCCAGCAGCTTGGAGGGGGCTAACTACGAGCAGTACTTC. It is translated as CASSLEGANYEQYF.

Comment on this clone: With a far larger clone one base away, a read error is the likely cause. The V call is TRBV5-1, the J call TRBJ1-1; 7 bases fit TRBD1. V lost 2 bases to trimming and J lost 2 bases; unmatched junction nucleotides: 12. CDR1 SGHRS and CDR2 YFSETQ come from the germline V gene. The CDR3 covers 17 residues. CDR3 in DNA: TGCGCCAGCAGCTTCGCCTATAGGACAGGAGAAAACACTGAAGCTTTCTTT. Protein: CASSFAYRTGENTEAFF.

CDR3 in amino acids: CASSEGSDRTYEQYF. The CDR3 bases are TGCGCCAGCTCAGAGGGTAGTGACAGGACATACGAGCAGTACTTC. The V and J genes are TRBV5-1 and TRBJ2-7; D is possibly TRBD1 (6 bases). The germline V gene has CDR1 SGHRS and CDR2 YFSETQ. CDR3 length: 15 residues. Trimming removed 7 bases from V and 4 bases from J, with 21 bases in between.

The chain employs TRBV4-1 and TRBJ2-5; 9 bases are a match to TRBD2. The CDR3 is made up of 14 amino acids. The germline V gene encodes CDR1 MGHRA and CDR2 YSYEKL. The trim removed 1 base at V and 5 bases at J, leaving 2 bases unmatched. CDR3 in amino acids: CASSQGTSVETQYF. CDR3 DNA: TGCGCCAGCAGCCAAGGGACTAGCGTGGAGACCCAGTACTTC.

V usage is TRBV5-1 and J usage is TRBJ1-6; the D is unclear. Germline V gives CDR1 SGHRS, CDR2 YFSETQ. CDR3 length equals 18 residues. The ends were cut back, 6 bases at V and 0 bases at J, with 19 bases in the middle. CDR3 nucleotides: TGCGCCAGCATCCCTTGGGCGGGGTCAAGCTCCTATAATTCACCCCTCCACTTT. Its translation: CASIPWAGSSSYNSPLHF.

This chain uses TRBV2 with TRBJ2-7; the D gene is possibly TRBD1 (5 bases). V shed 2 bases and J shed 3 bases, with 8 bases lying between them. The V gene's germline CDR1 is SNHLY and CDR2 FYNNEI. There are 13 residues in the CDR3. The CDR3 region is CASSEPQDYEQYF. CDR3 nucleotides: TGTGCCAGCAGTGAACCACAGGACTACGAGCAGTACTTC. Based on the CDR3 plus reference TRBV2 and TRBJ2-7, the full variable domain is EPEVTQTPSHQVTQMGQEVILRCVPISNHLYFYWYRQILGQKVEFLVSFYNNEISEKSEIFDDQFSVERPDGSNFTLKIRSTKLEDSAMYFCASSEPQDYEQYFGPGTRLTVT.

The chain is built from TRBV18 and TRBJ2-2; 13 bases match TRBD2. The CDR3 runs to 17 residues. Germline V gene data show CDR1 as KGHSH and CDR2 as LQKENI. V lost 6 bases, J lost 0 bases, and 4 bases stayed unmatched. CDR3 protein: CASSPTSGGANTGELFF. The CDR3 DNA reads TGTGCCAGCTCTCCCACTAGCGGGGGGGCGAACACCGGGGAGCTGTTTTTT.

The chain couples TRBV2 to TRBJ2-1, with TRBD1 matching over 7 bases. Germline-derived CDR1 and CDR2 are SNHLY and FYNNEI. The length of the CDR3 is 11 residues. J lost 10 bases, V lost 4 bases, and 1 base had no gene match. The chain's CDR3 is CASSVDREQFF. As DNA, the CDR3 is TGTGCCAGCAGTGTGGACAGGGAGCAGTTCTTC.

The J gene is TRBJ2-1, the V gene TRBV10-3; 7 nucleotides align to TRBD1. The trim removed 4 bases at V and 7 bases at J, leaving 31 bases unmatched. The CDR3 runs 22 residues. The germline V gene has CDR1 ENHRY and CDR2 SYGVKD. As DNA, the CDR3 is TGTGCCATCAGTGTAATCATTTTCCTTATATCTAACATACGGGGACAGAGAAATGAGCAGTTCTTC. It encodes CAISVIIFLISNIRGQRNEQFF.

The chain recombines TRBV28 with TRBJ2-1; 7 bases are shared with TRBD2. The CDR3 runs 14 residues. CDR1 MDHEN and CDR2 SYDVKM come from the germline V gene. V gave up 8 bases and J gave up 4 bases; unmatched junction bases: 8. This chain's CDR3 is CASRGERVYNEQFF. The DNA of the CDR3 is TGTGCCAGCCGGGGGGAAAGGGTTTACAATGAGCAGTTCTTC.

This clone was seen a handful of times. The chain links TRBV4-3 to TRBJ1-1; D gene unclear. The CDR3 is 15 residues long. From germline, CDR1 is LGHNA and CDR2 YSLEER. V lost 4 bases and J 0 bases, leaving 12 bases between the germline ends. CDR3 protein: CASSPATGMNTEAFF. Written as DNA, the CDR3 is TGCGCCAGCAGCCCAGCCACGGGGATGAACACTGAAGCTTTCTTT.

The chain recombines TRBV9 with TRBJ1-5; D may be TRBD1 (6 bases). The CDR3 contains 15 residues. V gave up 4 bases and J gave up 5 bases, with 16 bases separating them. Germline V gene data show CDR1 as SGDLS and CDR2 as YYNGEE. CDR3 protein: CASSPQGRHDQPQHF. CDR3 DNA: TGTGCCAGCAGCCCACAGGGACGACACGATCAGCCCCAGCATTTT. Variable domain in full (rest from reference TRBV9 and TRBJ1-5): DSGVTQTPKHLITATGQRVTLRCSPRSGDLSVYWYQQSLDQGLQFLIQYYNGEERAKGNILERFSAQQFPDLHSELNLSSLELGDSALYFCASSPQGRHDQPQHFGDGTRLSIL.

This clone was detected only a few times. The chain couples TRBV11-2 to TRBJ2-7; weak D call: TRBD1 (6 bases). Looked up from germline, CDR1 is SGHAT and CDR2 is FQNNGV. The V end was cut by 4 bases, the J end by 6 bases, with 13 bases between. The CDR3 has 13 residues. The CDR3 here is CASSYRVAVEQYF. CDR3 in DNA: TGTGCCAGCAGCTACAGGGTTGCCGTCGAGCAGTACTTC.

V usage is TRBV6-4 and J usage is TRBJ2-3, with D possibly being TRBD2 (6 bases). Germline V gene sequence: CDR1 MRHNA, CDR2 SNTAGT. The CDR3 length is 14 residues. Trimming left V 5 bases short and J 4 bases short, with 13 bases between. CDR3 nucleotide sequence: TGTGCCAGCAGTCCCAATGGAGGGGCAGATACGCAGTATTTT. As protein: CASSPNGGADTQYF.

The chain joins TRBV5-1 to TRBJ2-3; the match to TRBD2 covers 16 bases. CDR3 length: 17 residues. Trimming took 4 bases from V and 0 from J; bases not matched to a gene: 2. CDR1 is SGHRS and CDR2 is YFSETQ in the germline V gene. CDR3 DNA sequence: TGCGCCAGCAGCACGGGACTAGCGGGGGGGAGCACAGATACGCAGTATTTT. This encodes CASSTGLAGGSTDTQYF.

CDR3 protein: CASSHRGQGVYGYTF. The CDR3 bases are TGCGCCAGCAGCCACAGAGGACAGGGGGTCTATGGCTACACCTTC. The rearrangement joins TRBV4-1 to TRBJ1-2; 10 nucleotides agree with TRBD1. The length of the CDR3 is 15 residues. The germline V gene has CDR1 MGHRA and CDR2 YSYEKL. With 3 bases clipped from V and 4 bases from J, the junction kept 5 bases outside the gene matches.

V gene TRBV5-4 combines with J gene TRBJ2-5, with D possibly TRBD2 on 5 matching bases. Germline V gene lookup returns CDR1 SGHNT and CDR2 YYREEE (reference sequence). This CDR3 spans 13 amino acids. V lost 0 bases and J 7 bases, leaving 10 bases between the germline ends. CDR3 in DNA: TGTGCCAGCAGCTTGGACTCCGGAGGGACCCAGTACTTC. Protein sequence: CASSLDSGGTQYF.

In this sample, this clone turned up once. The chain recombines TRBV7-3 with TRBJ1-2; possible D gene TRBD1, 5 bases. Germline loops: CDR1 SGHTA, CDR2 FQGTGA. V was cut by 2 bases and J by 3 bases, with 7 bases left in between. This CDR3 has 13 residues. CDR3: CASSLGGDYGYTF. CDR3 coding DNA: TGTGCCAGCAGCTTAGGAGGGGACTATGGCTACACCTTC.

The chain is built from TRBV6-4 and TRBJ1-2, with 7 positions matching TRBD1. Trimming took 3 bases from V and 7 from J; bases not matched to a gene: 8. CDR1 is MRHNA, CDR2 SNTAGT, per germline. This CDR3 is built from 14 residues. The CDR3 reads CASSENTGAGGYTF. In nucleotides, the CDR3 is TGTGCCAGCAGTGAAAATACAGGGGCCGGTGGCTACACCTTC.

The chain combines TRBV2 with TRBJ1-5; 7 positions agree with TRBD1. CDR3 length equals 15 residues. The J segment lost 5 bases and the V segment lost 5 bases, leaving 9 bases of the junction unmatched. Germline V gene lookup returns CDR1 SNHLY and CDR2 FYNNEI. As DNA, the CDR3 is TGTGCCAGCAGTTTAAACAGGGGTAGGGATCAGCCCCAGCATTTT. Protein product: CASSLNRGRDQPQHF. The full variable domain, with the rest looked up from reference TRBV2 and TRBJ1-5, is EPEVTQTPSHQVTQMGQEVILRCVPISNHLYFYWYRQILGQKVEFLVSFYNNEISEKSEIFDDQFSVERPDGSNFTLKIRSTKLEDSAMYFCASSLNRGRDQPQHFGDGTRLSIL.

The rearrangement joins TRBV7-2 to TRBJ1-5; unclear D gene. V was clipped by 4 bases and J by 7 bases, with 11 bases between them. Germline V gene data show CDR1 as SGHTA and CDR2 as FQGNSA. This CDR3 spans 13 amino acids. The CDR3 DNA reads as TGTGCCAGCAGCTCAAACCAGGTACAGCCCCAGCATTTT. The encoded protein is CASSSNQVQPQHF.

V and J are TRBV6-5 and TRBJ1-1, with TRBD1 matching over 9 bases. Germline CDR1 is MNHEY and CDR2 is SVGAGI. The junction had 5 bases not matched to a gene; V was cut back by 1 base and J by 5 bases. This CDR3 spans 15 amino acids. The CDR3 bases are TGTGCCAGCAGTTACTATGGGACAGGGCTAACTGAAGCTTTCTTT. Translation gives CASSYYGTGLTEAFF.

The chain recombines TRBV5-1 with TRBJ1-1; D is unclear. This CDR3 is built from 15 residues. From germline, CDR1 is SGHRS and CDR2 YFSETQ. Trimming cost V 0 bases and J 1 base, with 10 bases left between them. The CDR3 region is CASSLASGKNTEAFF. CDR3 bases: TGCGCCAGCAGCTTGGCGTCAGGCAAGAACACTGAAGCTTTCTTT. Full variable domain (rest looked up from reference TRBV5-1 and TRBJ1-1): KAGVTQTPRYLIKTRGQQVTLSCSPISGHRSVSWYQQTPGQGLQFLFEYFSETQRNKGNFPGRFSGRQFSNSRSEMNVSTLELGDSALYLCASSLASGKNTEAFFGQGTRLTVV.

The chain is built from TRBV6-4 and TRBJ1-2; 8 nucleotides match TRBD1. The trim removed 6 bases at V and 3 bases at J, leaving 3 bases unmatched. Germline V gene sequence: CDR1 MRHNA, CDR2 SNTAGT. This CDR3 has 13 amino acids. The CDR3 is CASRMTGDYGYTF. The CDR3 DNA sequence: TGTGCCAGCAGAATGACAGGGGACTATGGCTACACCTTC.

This sequence joins TRBV10-2 and TRBJ1-2; D might be TRBD1 (5 bases). The V and J ends lost 0 bases and 0 bases respectively, with 11 bases between them. There are 16 residues in the CDR3. The V gene's germline CDR1 is WSHSY and CDR2 SAAADI. The CDR3 DNA reads as TGCGCCAGCAGTGAGTCTATGGGGCCCCCTAACTATGGCTACACCTTC. It yields the protein CASSESMGPPNYGYTF.